A selection of T cell receptor beta chains follows, all from one sample in a study of post-analysis software for immune sequencing data. Via MiXCR, TCRdb re-called the PCR reads, giving one row per CDR3 protein. The profile shows hundreds of thousands of distinct CDR3 sequences, roughly a third of them singletons. Sample: blood. Receptors were obtained from a girl aged 5 to 17 with multiple sclerosis. CDR3s include the opening cysteine and the closing phenylalanine or tryptophan. The order of the fields is CDR3 protein, clone size, V gene, J gene. A row's size may be missing; if present it is once, few, many or a size class.

CDR3 protein: CSGSRGQPNTEAFF
clone size: -
V gene: TRBV29-1
J gene: TRBJ1-1

CDR3 protein: CAISESRLNTYNEQYF
clone size: -
V gene: TRBV10-3
J gene: -

CDR3 protein: CASSYGPGEQYF
clone size: many
V gene: TRBV12-3/TRBV12-4
J gene: TRBJ2-7

CDR3 protein: CASSQDLTVTSKEQYF
clone size: -
V gene: TRBV3-1
J gene: TRBJ2-7

CDR3 protein: CASSPSSGSPTDTQYF
clone size: many
V gene: TRBV3-1
J gene: TRBJ2-3

CDR3 protein: CSARRRLSSGANVLTF
clone size: many
V gene: TRBV20-1
J gene: TRBJ2-6

CDR3 protein: CATSRVGAGPPYNEQFF
clone size: once
V gene: TRBV15
J gene: TRBJ2-1

CDR3 protein: CASSLWRDPYEQYF
clone size: -
V gene: TRBV28
J gene: TRBJ2-7

CDR3 protein: CASSLGSGTGYNSPLHF
clone size: many
V gene: TRBV7-9
J gene: TRBJ1-6

CDR3 protein: CASSPWTGDPYEQYF
clone size: -
V gene: TRBV5-1
J gene: -

CDR3 protein: CSAGYNEQFF
clone size: -
V gene: TRBV20-1
J gene: TRBJ2-1

CDR3 protein: CASSSQGHGQYNSPLHF
clone size: -
V gene: TRBV11-2
J gene: TRBJ1-6

CDR3 protein: CASSSLPFYGYTF
clone size: many
V gene: TRBV7-9
J gene: TRBJ1-2

CDR3 protein: CSARGYGTMVGYTF
clone size: -
V gene: TRBV20-1
J gene: TRBJ1-2

CDR3 protein: CASSLASNQPQHF
clone size: many
V gene: TRBV5-1
J gene: TRBJ1-5

CDR3 protein: CSASPGPLDEQYF
clone size: -
V gene: TRBV20-1
J gene: TRBJ2-7

CDR3 protein: CASSQGHRDTQYF
clone size: -
V gene: TRBV3-1
J gene: TRBJ2-3

CDR3 protein: CASSYSGNPEETQYF
clone size: many
V gene: TRBV6-5
J gene: TRBJ2-5

CDR3 protein: CASSSSGTSGPNNEQFF
clone size: -
V gene: TRBV7-3
J gene: TRBJ2-1

CDR3 protein: CASSLSGAGITEAFF
clone size: -
V gene: TRBV12-3/TRBV12-4
J gene: TRBJ1-1

CDR3 protein: CASSSHSSGYNEQFF
clone size: many
V gene: TRBV11-3
J gene: TRBJ2-1

CDR3 protein: CASSWGWGYEQYF
clone size: -
V gene: TRBV28
J gene: TRBJ2-7

CDR3 protein: CASSQVEAGGREQYF
clone size: few
V gene: TRBV3-1
J gene: TRBJ2-5

CDR3 protein: CAISEAVQGAKNIQYF
clone size: -
V gene: TRBV10-3
J gene: TRBJ2-4

CDR3 protein: CASSPGNGANEKLFF
clone size: many
V gene: TRBV7-9
J gene: TRBJ1-4

CDR3 protein: CAIRGHGTLTNEQFF
clone size: -
V gene: TRBV10-3
J gene: TRBJ2-1

CDR3 protein: CASSPYRTDEAFF
clone size: -
V gene: TRBV14
J gene: TRBJ1-1

CDR3 protein: CASSLGLGGTYGYTF
clone size: many
V gene: TRBV7-9
J gene: TRBJ1-2

CDR3 protein: CASSFPSAFTSYNEQFF
clone size: once
V gene: TRBV12-3/TRBV12-4
J gene: TRBJ2-1

CDR3 protein: CASSSGQARGLGNTIYF
clone size: -
V gene: TRBV5-1
J gene: TRBJ1-3

CDR3 protein: CASSQGRAAVRFEQYF
clone size: -
V gene: TRBV11-2
J gene: TRBJ2-5

CDR3 protein: CASSDKAGNADTQYF
clone size: few
V gene: TRBV6-4
J gene: TRBJ2-3

CDR3 protein: CSARDGSGGTDTQYF
clone size: many
V gene: TRBV20-1
J gene: TRBJ2-3

CDR3 protein: CASSSSVRTGSNQPQHF
clone size: -
V gene: TRBV5-5
J gene: TRBJ1-5

CDR3 protein: CSANRDYPTDTQYF
clone size: -
V gene: TRBV20-1
J gene: TRBJ2-3

CDR3 protein: CASTPGTKETQYF
clone size: many
V gene: TRBV2
J gene: TRBJ2-5

CDR3 protein: CASTSWAQASTDTQYF
clone size: many
V gene: TRBV12-3/TRBV12-4
J gene: TRBJ2-3

CDR3 protein: CASSPRTSGYSGANVLTF
clone size: many
V gene: TRBV3-1
J gene: TRBJ2-6

CDR3 protein: CASSLDLAGDAYEQYF
clone size: -
V gene: TRBV5-1
J gene: TRBJ2-7